This passage covers 26 T cell receptor beta chains from one sample sequenced in a study of blood T cells in healthy people across ages. It was with a sample-barcoded 5' primer and a J-beta primer mix that a second PCR of about 6 to 12 cycles was run. MiXCR was run by TCRdb on the 5' RACE reads, yielding one entry per CDR3 protein. The data show under 2,000,000 distinct CDR3 sequences, roughly 50% seen once. The sequencing sample was made of blood. These receptors were obtained from a woman in her thirties or forties in good health.

V is TRBV7-2 and J is TRBJ2-5; D remains ambiguous. The CDR3 is 13 residues long. The V gene's germline CDR1 is SGHTA and CDR2 FQGNSA. V shed 3 bases and J shed 3 bases, with 8 bases lying between them. CDR3 DNA: TGTGCCAGCAGCTTCGATTTGAAAGAGACCCAGTACTTC. It encodes CASSFDLKETQYF.

This clonotype was observed a single time. The chain recombines TRBV29-1 with TRBJ2-5; TRBD2 matches at 8 bases. The junction had 10 bases not matched to a gene; V was cut back by 2 bases and J by 11 bases. This CDR3 has 13 amino acids. From germline, CDR1 is SQVTM and CDR2 ANQGSEA. In DNA form, the CDR3 reads TGCAGCGTTGAAAGCGGGGGACACAATGAGCAGTACTTC. It codes for CSVESGGHNEQYF.

V is TRBV5-4 and J is TRBJ2-3; the match to TRBD1 covers 7 bases. Germline CDR1 is SGHNT and CDR2 is YYREEE (reference sequence). This CDR3 has 18 amino acids. V lost 3 bases to trimming and J lost 3 bases; unmatched junction nucleotides: 16. The CDR3 DNA reads TGTGCCAGCAGCTCGTTCATACAGGGGCCCCAGCAGACAGATACGCAGTATTTT. This codes for CASSSFIQGPQQTDTQYF.

The chain recombines TRBV6-2 or TRBV6-3 with TRBJ2-5; 8 nucleotides line up with TRBD2. V trimming: 6 bases; J trimming: 2 bases; junction bases outside the gene matches: 11. Germline values: CDR1 MNHEY, CDR2 SVGEGT. This CDR3 is built from 16 residues. This chain's CDR3 is CASRTYKSGGQETQYF. CDR3 nucleotide sequence: TGTGCCAGCAGAACCTACAAAAGCGGGGGACAAGAGACCCAGTACTTC.

The gene calls are TRBV7-9 and TRBJ1-2, with 9 bases aligning to TRBD1. CDR3 length equals 18 residues. Germline values: CDR1 SEHNR, CDR2 FQNEAQ (reference sequence). V shed 0 bases, J shed 0 bases, and the junction held 8 bases outside the gene matches. CDR3 sequence reads: CASSLADRGETANYGYTF. DNA for the CDR3: TGTGCCAGCAGCTTAGCAGACAGGGGGGAGACGGCTAACTATGGCTACACCTTC.

V and J are TRBV29-1 and TRBJ1-1; D is unclear. The CDR3 sequence is 11 residues long. The ends were cut back, 2 bases at V and 2 bases at J, with 3 bases in the middle. Germline loops: CDR1 SQVTM, CDR2 ANQGSEA. The CDR3 sequence is CSVETNTEAFF. The CDR3 DNA is TGCAGCGTTGAAACAAACACTGAAGCTTTCTTT. Filled out from reference TRBV29-1 and TRBJ1-1, the complete variable domain reads SAVISQKPSRDICQRGTSLTIQCQVDSQVTMMFWYRQQPGQSLTLIATANQGSEATYESGFVIDKFPISRPNLTFSTLTVSNMSPEDSSIYLCSVETNTEAFFGQGTRLTVV.

The V and J genes are TRBV7-2 and TRBJ2-7; the match to TRBD2 covers 7 bases. CDR1 is SGHTA and CDR2 is FQGNSA in the germline V gene. V gave up 5 bases and J gave up 3 bases; unmatched junction bases: 10. The CDR3 consists of 15 residues. DNA for the CDR3: TGTGCCAGCAGCCGAGAGCTAGCGGCCAACTACGAGCAGTACTTC. Translation: CASSRELAANYEQYF.

This chain uses TRBV6-2 or TRBV6-3 with TRBJ2-4; D gene unclear. V lost 4 bases and J 0 bases, leaving 7 bases between the germline ends. From germline, CDR1 is MNHEY and CDR2 SVGEGT. The CDR3 contains 14 residues. DNA for the CDR3: TGTGCCAGCAGTTTTAGGATAGCCAAAAACATTCAGTACTTC. Its protein is CASSFRIAKNIQYF.

The sample holds a few counts of this clonotype. This chain uses TRBV29-1 with TRBJ2-6, with D uncertain. The germline V gene has CDR1 SQVTM and CDR2 ANQGSEA. This CDR3 is 13 amino acids long. Between the trimmed V and J ends, which lost 5 bases and 0 bases, there was a span of 5 bases. This chain's CDR3 is CSVQSSGANVLTF. The CDR3 DNA sequence: TGCAGCGTTCAAAGCTCTGGGGCCAACGTCCTGACTTTC.

The genes are TRBV21-1 and TRBJ2-5; the table assigns TRBD2, which was not confirmed against the DNA. TRBV21-1 represents a pseudogene. The CDR3 runs 13 residues. The CDR3: CASSKFARREQYF. The CDR3 coding sequence is TGTGCCAGCAGCAAATTCGCTCGTCGAGAGCAGTACTTC.

The V gene is TRBV15, the J gene TRBJ2-1; 7 nucleotides line up with TRBD1. Germline CDR1 LNHNV, CDR2 YYDKDF (reference sequence). This CDR3 comprises 14 residues. After removal of 3 bases from V and 9 bases from J, the junction contained 8 bases not matched to a gene. DNA of the CDR3: TGTGCCACCAGCAGCTTGACAGGGTGGGGTGAGCAGTTCTTC. Translation gives CATSSLTGWGEQFF.

CDR3 nucleotides: TGTGCCAGCAGTGGGGGCAGGGCTAATGAAAAACTGTTTTTT. Protein product: CASSGGRANEKLFF. The genes are TRBV6-1 and TRBJ1-4; TRBD1 might be the D (5 bases). The CDR3 length is 14 residues. V was cut by 4 bases and J by 3 bases, with 9 bases left in between. Germline V gene lookup returns CDR1 MNHNS and CDR2 SASEGT.

Worth noting for this clonotype: A junction end diverges from the germline sequence, so it may reflect a read error. The chain employs TRBV7-2 and TRBJ2-6, with D perhaps TRBD1 (5 bases). The CDR3 is 18 amino acids. Germline V gene sequence: CDR1 SGHTA, CDR2 FQGNSA. In nucleotides, the CDR3 is TGTGCCAGCAGCTTACATGGCTTAAGGTTGTCTGGGGCCAGCGTCCTGACTTTC. Encoded protein: CASSLHGLRLSGASVLTF.

This clonotype showed up just a few times. The chain carries TRBV20-1 and TRBJ1-2; D gene uncertain. The germline CDR1 and CDR2 sequences are DFQATT and SNEGSKA (reference sequence). Deletions cut 2 bases from V and 4 bases from J, with 14 bases between. The CDR3 extends over 14 amino acids. The CDR3 sequence is CSARLTDLGYGYTF. The DNA for the CDR3 is TGCAGTGCTAGATTAACTGACCTTGGCTATGGCTACACCTTC.

In nucleotides, the CDR3 is TGCAGTGCTAGAATTTGGGGAGGGCAGGGGAAGAACAATGAGCAGTTCTTC. Encoded protein: CSARIWGGQGKNNEQFF. The chain combines TRBV20-1 with TRBJ2-1, with a tentative D call TRBD2 (7 bases). V was shortened by 2 bases and J by 5 bases, with 22 bases between the two germline ends. Per the germline V gene, CDR1 is DFQATT and CDR2 is SNEGSKA (reference sequence). This CDR3 has 17 residues.

The CDR3 reads CASSVDNTGRGRNIQYF. The CDR3 nucleotides read TGTGCCAGCAGCGTGGACAACACAGGGAGGGGGCGAAACATTCAGTACTTC. The chain has TRBV6-2 or TRBV6-3 and TRBJ2-4; D may be TRBD1 or TRBD2 (7 bases each). Germline assignment: CDR1 MNHEY and CDR2 SVGEGT. The CDR3 spans 17 residues. The V gene lost 6 bases and the J gene lost 6 bases, with 24 bases spanning the gap.

The V and J genes are TRBV6-6 and TRBJ2-7; 9 bases are shared with TRBD1. The CDR3 is made up of 17 amino acids. CDR1 MNHNY and CDR2 SVGAGI come from the germline V gene (reference sequence). Trimming cost V 6 bases and J 4 bases; bases outside gene matches: 16. The CDR3 loop reads CASSAAPGQGNSYEQYF. The DNA for the CDR3 is TGTGCCAGCAGCGCAGCCCCGGGACAGGGAAATTCTTACGAGCAGTACTTC.

The chain carries TRBV7-8 and TRBJ1-5; D gene uncertain. This CDR3 is 13 amino acids long. The germline V gene encodes CDR1 SGHVS and CDR2 FQNEAQ. Deletions cut 5 bases from V and 3 bases from J, with 8 bases between. Written as DNA, the CDR3 is TGTGCCAGCAGCCGGGCACACAATCAGCCCCAGCATTTT. Translating it yields CASSRAHNQPQHF. Full variable domain (outside the CDR3, taken from reference TRBV7-8 and TRBJ1-5): GAGVSQSPRYKVAKRGQDVALRCDPISGHVSLFWYQQALGQGPEFLTYFQNEAQLDKSGLPSDRFFAERPEGSVSTLKIQRTQQEDSAVYLCASSRAHNQPQHFGDGTRLSIL.

The V and J genes are TRBV2 and TRBJ1-1; D not certain. The germline CDR1 and CDR2 sequences are SNHLY and FYNNEI. Trimming took 3 bases from V and 1 from J, leaving 12 bases between them. The CDR3 runs 15 residues. The CDR3 spells CASSETRNSNTEAFF. The CDR3 DNA reads TGTGCCAGCAGTGAGACACGAAATTCGAACACTGAAGCTTTCTTT.

This chain links TRBV6-2 or TRBV6-3 with TRBJ2-4; the D is unclear. Germline-derived CDR1 and CDR2 are MNHEY and SVGEGT. The ends were cut back, 5 bases at V and 1 base at J, with 12 bases in the middle. The CDR3 runs 15 residues. The CDR3 nucleotides read TGTGCCAGCAGTCTTCAGAATACGGCCAAAAACATTCAGTACTTC. Its protein is CASSLQNTAKNIQYF.

The genes are TRBV9 and TRBJ2-4, with D uncertain. The DNA end favors TRBJ2-5, so the J call may be wrong. This CDR3 is built from 15 residues. CDR1 is SGDLS and CDR2 is YYNGEE in the germline V gene. The CDR3 region is CASSVGVASGETQYF. In DNA, the CDR3 is TGTGCCAGCAGCGTAGGGGTAGCTTCGGGAGAGACCCAGTACTTC.

V gene TRBV3-1 combines with J gene TRBJ2-4, with TRBD1 identical over 7 bases. The CDR3 totals 14 residues. Germline trimming cut 4 bases from V and 6 bases from J; bases unmatched to any gene: 6. Germline assignment: CDR1 LGHDT and CDR2 YNNKEL (reference sequence). DNA of the CDR3: TGTGCCAGCAGCCGGACAGGAACAATAAACATTCAGTACTTC. Translated, it gives CASSRTGTINIQYF.

This clonotype was seen more than once but under ten times. The V call is TRBV7-9, the J call TRBJ1-6, with D unresolved. The CDR3 is 14 residues long. Germline assignment: CDR1 SEHNR and CDR2 FQNEAQ (reference sequence). Trimming removed 4 bases from V and 7 bases from J, with 11 bases in between. The CDR3 loop reads CASSSGSLNSPLHF. In DNA, the CDR3 is TGTGCCAGCAGCTCCGGGAGCCTCAATTCACCCCTCCACTTT.

This clonotype was seen only a few times. The chain couples TRBV5-1 to TRBJ2-3; D unresolved. The germline V gene encodes CDR1 SGHRS and CDR2 YFSETQ. Trimming shortened V by 5 bases and J by 0 bases, and 10 bases separated the two germline ends. CDR3 length equals 14 residues. The CDR3 loop is CASRVTGSTDTQYF. For the CDR3, the DNA is TGCGCCAGCAGAGTAACCGGAAGCACAGATACGCAGTATTTT.

This clonotype has a handful of counts. The chain employs TRBV7-8 and TRBJ2-5; 16 nucleotides agree with TRBD2. V dropped 2 bases and J dropped 3; count of bases not matched to a gene: 9. Germline lookup yields CDR1 SGHVS and CDR2 FQNEAQ. This CDR3 spans 19 amino acids. CDR3 DNA sequence: TGTGCCAGCAGCTTACTCCCGGGACTAGCGGGGGGGAATAAAGAGACCCAGTACTTC. This translates into CASSLLPGLAGGNKETQYF.

This clonotype was seen a handful of times. The chain uses TRBV7-2 and TRBJ2-5; 7 bases align to TRBD1. The CDR3 is 14 amino acids. Germline V gene data show CDR1 as SGHTA and CDR2 as FQGNSA. V dropped 5 bases and J dropped 5; count of bases not matched to a gene: 8. The CDR3 sequence: CASSVGGPWETQYF. The DNA for the CDR3 is TGTGCCAGCAGCGTAGGGGGCCCATGGGAGACCCAGTACTTC.